The 3 T cell receptor beta chains below come from one sample, sequenced in a study of CD8 T cells in ankylosing spondylitis. Each CDR3 protein gets one entry after TCRdb re-called the 5' RACE reads with MiXCR. The sample comprises some 250,000 distinct CDR3 sequences, 20% to 30% of which are singletons, and more than 0.6% rests with the top ten. Sequenced sample: blood, either unsorted or a sorted T cell fraction (not recorded which). These receptors came from a male donor with ankylosing spondylitis or in good health (not recorded which).

This clonotype was observed a few times. The rearrangement links TRBV20-1 to TRBJ2-3, with 8 bases matching TRBD1. This CDR3 is built from 14 residues. The V gene's germline CDR1 is DFQATT and CDR2 SNEGSKA (reference sequence). Trimming removed 6 bases from V and 4 bases from J; junction bases left unmatched: 9. CDR3 sequence: CSAPDRAGSDTQYF. The CDR3 coding sequence is TGCAGTGCACCGGACAGGGCGGGATCAGATACGCAGTATTTT.

This clonotype has a count of ten or more. The chain employs TRBV20-1 and TRBJ2-3, with 8 positions matching TRBD2. Trimming cost V 0 bases and J 3 bases; bases outside gene matches: 14. The CDR3 is 18 residues long. Germline V gene lookup returns CDR1 DFQATT and CDR2 SNEGSKA (reference sequence). Here the CDR3 DNA reads TGCAGTGCTAGAGATGCGTTCAAGGTCGGCGGGGGGACAGATACGCAGTATTTT. Protein sequence: CSARDAFKVGGGTDTQYF.

This clonotype was counted a few times. This chain links TRBV20-1 with TRBJ2-7; D possibly corresponds to TRBD2 (5 bases). Trimming shortened V by 5 bases and J by 2 bases, and 10 bases separated the two germline ends. This CDR3 is built from 12 residues. Germline V gives CDR1 DFQATT, CDR2 SNEGSKA (reference sequence). CDR3 DNA: TGCAGTGCTCCGCGGGTTGCCTACGAGCAGTACTTC. Protein product: CSAPRVAYEQYF.